The T cell receptor beta chain described here comes from a study of T cell repertoires in cytomegalovirus infection. Study information: CMV infection together with matching HLA type was indicated by public TCR beta signatures. Study-level findings and limits: There were carriers of CMV plus the relevant HLA, and cumulative public TCR beta family frequency identified them. CMV-specific TCR beta clonotypes restricted by HLA-C dominated the ex vivo response.

TCRdb reanalysed the reads using MiXCR and keeps one entry per CDR3 protein. The sample holds around 240,000 distinct CDR3 sequences, approximately 24% seen once. Trimming removed 3 bases from V and 5 bases from J; junction bases left unmatched: 9. The CDR3 spans 15 residues. As for this clonotype: Antigen specificity is unknown.

V is TRBV12-3 or TRBV12-4 and J is TRBJ1-2; TRBD1 aligns across 7 bases. This sequence was found in a human donor in good health (CMV status not recorded). Some clones in this sample may be carry-over from other donors' samples. The specimen sequenced was CD8+ T cells from PBMCs. As DNA, the CDR3 is TGTGCCAGCAGTTTTGCTAGGGGGCTTGGGTATGGCTACACCTTC. It encodes CASSFARGLGYGYTF.